This is a list of T cell receptor beta chains from one sample in a study of cytomegalovirus exposure and HLA in healthy donors. Assay used: immunoSEQ multiplex PCR; TCRdb lists only in-frame clones, some missing. The table shows some 100,000 clones, with 60% to 80% occurring only once. Sequencing was carried out using PBMCs. All receptors come from a man aged 45-65 years in good health and CMV-seropositive. The CDR3 runs from the conserved cysteine through the conserved F or W. Fields, in order: V gene, J gene, D gene, clone size, CDR3 DNA, CDR3 protein. D genes are given only for firm matches. The listing skips clone size in some rows; elsewhere it reads once, few, many or a size class.

TRBV7-9	TRBJ1-4	TRBD1	NA	TGTGCCAGCAGCATGGGACAGGGGAATGAAAAACTGTTTTTT	CASSMGQGNEKLFF
TRBV10-3	TRBJ1-5	NA	NA	TGTGCCACATCCCCGACCCGGGGAAGAGTCAATCAGCCCCAGCATTTT	CATSPTRGRVNQPQHF
TRBV7-2	TRBJ2-7	TRBD1	few	TGTGCCAGCAGCCCACCCGGGACAGGGGGACCCTACGAGCAGTACTTC	CASSPPGTGGPYEQYF
TRBV11-3	TRBJ2-3	TRBD2	NA	TGTGCCAGCAGCCCAGGACTAGCGGGAGTAACAGATACGCAGTATTTT	CASSPGLAGVTDTQYF
TRBV19	TRBJ2-7	NA	few	TGTGCCAGTACGTCGTCGGTACTCTCCTACGAGCAGTACTTC	CASTSSVLSYEQYF
TRBV7-2	TRBJ2-5	TRBD1	NA	TGTGCCAGCAGCTCAGGACAGGGATTACAGAAAGAGACCCAGTACTTC	CASSSGQGLQKETQYF
TRBV6-5	TRBJ1-2	NA	NA	TGTGCCAGCAGTGAAGTACAGGGTTCTGGCTACACCTTC	CASSEVQGSGYTF
TRBV27	TRBJ1-2	TRBD1	NA	TGTGCCAGCAGTAACAGGGGAAACTATGGCTACACCTTC	CASSNRGNYGYTF
TRBV4-1	TRBJ1-1	TRBD1	NA	TGCGCCAGCAGCCAAGAGACAGGGGGAAATACTGAAGCTTTCTTT	CASSQETGGNTEAFF
TRBV7-9	TRBJ2-7	TRBD2	NA	TGTGCCAGCAGCGCCGCGGGGGGGACCTACGAGCAGTACTTC	CASSAAGGTYEQYF
TRBV29-1	TRBJ2-7	NA	few	TGCAGCGTCAGGGATCCCTACGAGCAGTACTTC	CSVRDPYEQYF
TRBV7-9	TRBJ2-7	TRBD2	once	TGTGCCAGCAGCTTATTAAGGCTGTCCCGGGGGGAAGCCTACGAGCAGTACTTC	CASSLLRLSRGEAYEQYF
TRBV19	TRBJ2-7	NA	NA	TGTGCCAGTACCATCCAGGGTTACGAGCAGTACTTC	CASTIQGYEQYF
TRBV29-1	TRBJ2-1	TRBD2	NA	TGCAGCGTCCCGGACCCGTTGGGGGGGGAGCAGTTCTTC	CSVPDPLGGEQFF
TRBV7-6	TRBJ2-1	TRBD2	few	TGTGCCAGCAGCGAGGGGGTTAGCGGGGCCTACAATGAGCAGTTCTTC	CASSEGVSGAYNEQFF
TRBV10-3	TRBJ2-5	NA	NA	TGTGCCATCAGTGATTCCTTGGAGACCCAGTACTTC	CAISDSLETQYF
TRBV6-6	TRBJ1-5	TRBD1	NA	TGTGCCAGCAACTCCGGGACAGGGCTTAGTCAGCCCCAGCATTTT	CASNSGTGLSQPQHF
TRBV6-1	TRBJ1-1	NA	NA	TGTGCCATACAGGCAGTAGGGGCGCTTACTGAAGCTTTCTTT	CAIQAVGALTEAFF
TRBV5-8	TRBJ2-7	TRBD1	NA	TGTGCCAGCAGCTTGGGACAGGGAAATCTTTACGAGCAGTACTTC	CASSLGQGNLYEQYF
TRBV19	TRBJ2-1	TRBD2	NA	TGTGCCAGTAGTATAAGGTGGCTAGCGGGGGGGCCCTCCTACAATGAGCAGTTCTTC	CASSIRWLAGGPSYNEQFF
TRBV9	TRBJ1-2	TRBD1	NA	TGTGCCAGCAGCGCACTGGACAGGGGAGATACCGTTAATGGCTACACCTTC	CASSALDRGDTVNGYTF
TRBV6-5	TRBJ2-7	NA	NA	TGTGCCAGCAGACCCGGGCCTGTGGGGCCCTACGAGCAGTACTTC	CASRPGPVGPYEQYF
TRBV7-2	TRBJ1-2	NA	NA	TGTGCCAGCACCTTAAGATTGGGGGGTAACTATGGCTACACCTTC	CASTLRLGGNYGYTF
TRBV19	TRBJ2-1	TRBD2	few	TGTGCCAGTAGTATAGGTGCAGCGGGAGTAGGGAATGAGCAGTTCTTC	CASSIGAAGVGNEQFF
TRBV7-7	TRBJ1-6	NA	NA	TGTGCCAGCAGCGAACAGGGACCTAATTCACCCCTCCACTTT	CASSEQGPNSPLHF
TRBV5-4	TRBJ2-7	NA	NA	TGTGCCAGCAGCTGGAGGAAAGAGCAGTACTTC	CASSWRKEQYF
TRBV6-4	TRBJ2-2	TRBD1	NA	TGTGCCAGCACCCGAACAGGGGGCATCGTTAACACCGGGGAGCTGTTTTTT	CASTRTGGIVNTGELFF
TRBV6-5	TRBJ2-3	TRBD2	NA	TGTGCCAGCAGTTCACTAGCGGGTCCACCGGCGCAGTATTTT	CASSSLAGPPAQYF
TRBV2	TRBJ1-5	TRBD1	NA	TGTGCCTCAAGGGGGCTAACAAGCCCCAATCAGCCCCAGCATTTT	CASRGLTSPNQPQHF
TRBV1	TRBJ2-2	NA	NA	TGCACCAGCAGCCAAGAACGGCAGGGGGCTCCCGGGGAGCTGTTTTTT	CTSSQERQGAPGELFF
TRBV16	TRBJ1-2	NA	once	TGTGCCAGCAGCCAATCGGTGGGCTTTCCCAGCTATGGCTACACCTTC	CASSQSVGFPSYGYTF
TRBV6-5	TRBJ1-2	NA	NA	TGTGCCAGCAGTTATGCCGGGACAACGCCTAACTATGGCTACACCTTC	CASSYAGTTPNYGYTF
TRBV7-9	TRBJ2-1	NA	NA	TGTGCCAGCAGCCGGAGCGGGCCGAGCTCCTACAATGAGCAGTTCTTC	CASSRSGPSSYNEQFF
TRBV5-1	TRBJ2-1	NA	few	TGCGCCAGCAGCATCGGGGACTACAATGAGCAGTTCTTC	CASSIGDYNEQFF
TRBV5-6	TRBJ1-5	NA	NA	TGTGCCAGCAGCCGGGTGGGTGGCAATCAGCCCCAGCATTTT	CASSRVGGNQPQHF
TRBV6-1	TRBJ2-6	NA	NA	TGTGCCAGCAGTGAGCCCAGGGGTGGTAGGGGTGGGGCCAACGTCCTGACTTTC	CASSEPRGGRGGANVLTF
TRBV7-9	TRBJ2-7	TRBD1	NA	TGTGCCAGCAGCTTAGGGACAGGTGTCCACGAGCAGTACTTC	CASSLGTGVHEQYF
TRBV11-3	TRBJ1-4	NA	NA	TGTGCCAGCAGCTTAACGTGGGCGCGAGATGAAAAACTGTTTTTT	CASSLTWARDEKLFF
TRBV18	TRBJ1-1	TRBD1	NA	TGTGCCAGCTCACCGGGGACAGGCGACTCAGCTTTCTTT	CASSPGTGDSAFF
TRBV7-2	TRBJ2-7	NA	NA	TGTGCCAGCAGCCCGCGACACCACGGAACCTCCGAGCAGTACTTC	CASSPRHHGTSEQYF
TRBV5-6	TRBJ2-2	TRBD2	few	TGTGCCAGCAGCCCCCCGACTAGCGGGGGGGCGAGGGAGCTGTTTTTT	CASSPPTSGGARELFF
TRBV10-3	TRBJ2-2	NA	NA	TGTGCCATCAGCGGAAACCCCAGGGTCACCGGGGAGCTGTTTTTT	CAISGNPRVTGELFF
TRBV28	TRBJ2-1	TRBD2	NA	TGTGCCAGCAGCCGGACTAGCGGGAGGGTTTACAATGAGCAGTTCTTC	CASSRTSGRVYNEQFF
TRBV19	TRBJ1-5	NA	NA	TGTGCCAGTAGTATGAGACAGGTTAGCAATCAGCCCCAGCATTTT	CASSMRQVSNQPQHF
TRBV18	TRBJ1-6	TRBD1	NA	TGTGCCAGCACGACCAGGACAGGGGGCGGGTCACCCCTCCACTTT	CASTTRTGGGSPLHF
TRBV4-3	TRBJ1-2	TRBD1	NA	TGCGCCAGCAGCCAAGGAAGGGCAGGGGGGTTCTATGGCTACACCTTC	CASSQGRAGGFYGYTF
TRBV5-1	TRBJ1-4	NA	once	TGCGCCAGCAGCTTGCGCGGGGGATGGGGTGAAAAACTGTTTTTT	CASSLRGGWGEKLFF
TRBV5-6	TRBJ1-4	TRBD1	NA	TGTGCCAGCAGCACCCCGGGACAGGGGTTTGGTGGTAATGAAAAACTGTTTTTT	CASSTPGQGFGGNEKLFF
TRBV29-1	TRBJ2-7	TRBD2	NA	TGCAGCGTTACCACTCTTCCGGGACTAGCGGGAGGGCCAGGTTGGGAGCAGTACTTC	CSVTTLPGLAGGPGWEQYF
TRBV10-1	TRBJ2-3	TRBD1	NA	TGCGCCAGCAGTGGGAGGAAGGGACAGGGACTCACAGATACGCAGTATTTT	CASSGRKGQGLTDTQYF
TRBV18	TRBJ2-4	TRBD2	NA	TGTGCCAGCTCAACCTCGGGACTAGCGGACATTCAGTACTTC	CASSTSGLADIQYF
TRBV11-2	TRBJ2-7	TRBD2	NA	TGTGCCAGCAGCTTAGACAGCGGGGGGTTCTACGAGCAGTACTTC	CASSLDSGGFYEQYF
TRBV10-3	TRBJ1-5	NA	NA	TGTGCCATCAGTCAACAGGGTTACAGCAATCAGCCCCAGCATTTT	CAISQQGYSNQPQHF
TRBV19	TRBJ2-7	TRBD2	NA	TGTGCCAGTAGTGTAATAGCGGGGGACTACGAGCAGTACTTC	CASSVIAGDYEQYF
TRBV6-1	TRBJ2-3	TRBD1	NA	TGTGCCAGCTTGACAGACAGGGGGCGGGATACGCAGTATTTT	CASLTDRGRDTQYF
TRBV7-9	TRBJ2-4	TRBD2	NA	TGTGCCAGCGCAAGGTGGACGGGAGGGGGTGGGATTCAGTACTTC	CASARWTGGGGIQYF
TRBV6-1	TRBJ2-2	TRBD2	NA	TGTGCCAGCTTAGGACGGGGGGGCACCGGGGAGCTGTTTTTT	CASLGRGGTGELFF
TRBV5-1	TRBJ2-3	TRBD2	few	TGCGCCAGCAGCTGGGGGGGCGGGGGGGCCGCAGATACGCAGTATTTT	CASSWGGGGAADTQYF
TRBV28	TRBJ2-2	TRBD2	NA	TGTGCCAGCAGCCCGGGACTAGCGGCTACCGAATCCGCGAACACCGGGGAGCTGTTTTTT	CASSPGLAATESANTGELFF